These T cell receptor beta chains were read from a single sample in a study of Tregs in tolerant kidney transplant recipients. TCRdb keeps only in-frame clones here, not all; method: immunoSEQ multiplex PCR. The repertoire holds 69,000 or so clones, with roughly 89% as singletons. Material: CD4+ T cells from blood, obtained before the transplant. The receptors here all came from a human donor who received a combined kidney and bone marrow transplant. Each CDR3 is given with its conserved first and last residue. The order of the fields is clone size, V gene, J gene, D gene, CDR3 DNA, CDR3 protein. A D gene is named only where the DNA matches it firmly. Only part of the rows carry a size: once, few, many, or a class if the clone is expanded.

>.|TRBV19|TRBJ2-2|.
TGTGCCAGTAGTACCGATGGACACACGAACACCGGGGAGCTGTTTTTT
CASSTDGHTNTGELFF
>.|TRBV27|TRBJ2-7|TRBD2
TGTGCCAGCAGACCCGTAGCGGGAGACATGTACGAGCAGTACTTC
CASRPVAGDMYEQYF
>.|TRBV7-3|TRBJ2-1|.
TGTGCCAGCAGCTTATTAATGGGAACCCGAGGGAATAATGAGCAGTTCTTC
CASSLLMGTRGNNEQFF
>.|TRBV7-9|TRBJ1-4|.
TGTGCCAGCAGCCCAATCCCCCCCGGCAGGCTTAATGAAAAACTGTTTTTT
CASSPIPPGRLNEKLFF
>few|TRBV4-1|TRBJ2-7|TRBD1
TGCGCCAGCAGCCAAGACAAAGGGACAGGGGGCAACTACGAGCAGTACTTC
CASSQDKGTGGNYEQYF
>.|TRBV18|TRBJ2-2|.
TGTGCCAGCTGGTGGCAGGTCGACACCGGGGAGCTGTTTTTT
CASWWQVDTGELFF
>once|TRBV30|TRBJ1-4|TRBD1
TGTGCCTGGAGTGAGGCCCTAACAGGGGGTCGGGAAAAACTGTTTTTT
CAWSEALTGGREKLFF
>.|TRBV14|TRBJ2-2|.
TGTGCCAGCAGCCAAGAATTCGGGGGAGGCAACACCGGGGAGCTGTTTTTT
CASSQEFGGGNTGELFF
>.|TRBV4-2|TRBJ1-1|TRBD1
TGTGCCAGCAGCCAAGGGACAGGGTTGGCGACTGAAGCTTTCTTT
CASSQGTGLATEAFF
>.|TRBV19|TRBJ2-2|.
TGTGCCAGTATCCCCGCGGGCCAAATGAACACCGGGGAGCTGTTTTTT
CASIPAGQMNTGELFF
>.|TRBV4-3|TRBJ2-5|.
TGCGCCAGCAGCCAAGATCCCGTCGGGACCCAGTACTTC
CASSQDPVGTQYF
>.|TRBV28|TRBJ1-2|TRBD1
TGTGCCAGCAGTGCACCGGGACAGAACTCCTATGGCTACACCTTC
CASSAPGQNSYGYTF
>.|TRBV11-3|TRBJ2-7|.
TGTGCCAGCAGCTTGAACAGGGTAGGCGAGCAGTACTTC
CASSLNRVGEQYF
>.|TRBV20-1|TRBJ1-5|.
TGCAGTGCTAGAGTTAAGAGCGAGCATTTT
CSARVKSEHF
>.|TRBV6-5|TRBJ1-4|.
TGTGCCAGCAGTTACAATTCAGAAAAACTGTTTTTT
CASSYNSEKLFF
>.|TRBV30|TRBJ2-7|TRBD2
TGTGCCTGCGACCGACTAGCGGGATTGGGCGAGCAGTACTTC
CACDRLAGLGEQYF
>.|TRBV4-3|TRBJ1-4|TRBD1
TGCGCCAGCAGTCGACAACAGGGGGTAGGGGAAAAACTGTTTTTT
CASSRQQGVGEKLFF
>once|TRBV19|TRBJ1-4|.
TGTGCCACTAAGGACAGCGAAAAACTGTTTTTT
CATKDSEKLFF
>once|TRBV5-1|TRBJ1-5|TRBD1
TGCGCCAGCAGCTGGACAGGGAATCAGCCCCAGCATTTT
CASSWTGNQPQHF
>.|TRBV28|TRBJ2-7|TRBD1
TGTGCCAGCAGTTCTACTTCGACAGGGGCGTACGAGCAGTACTTC
CASSSTSTGAYEQYF
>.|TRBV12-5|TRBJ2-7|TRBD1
TGTGCTAGTGGTTCCGGACAGGGGGCCGGCGAGCAGTACTTC
CASGSGQGAGEQYF
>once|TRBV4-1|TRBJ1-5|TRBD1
TGCGCCAGCAGCCTTGGACAGGGTCCCTCACGGCAGCCCCAGCATTTT
CASSLGQGPSRQPQHF
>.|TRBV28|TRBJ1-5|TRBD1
TGTGCCAGCAGTTCACCGGGACAGGGACTTTTTCAGCCCCAGCATTTT
CASSSPGQGLFQPQHF
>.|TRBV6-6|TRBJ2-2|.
TGTGCCAGCACTAGAGCACAATTGAACACCGGGGAGCTGTTTTTT
CASTRAQLNTGELFF
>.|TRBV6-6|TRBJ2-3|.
TGTGCCAGCAGTTCCCAGGGGGGCTATACGCAGTATTTT
CASSSQGGYTQYF
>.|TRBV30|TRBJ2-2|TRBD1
TGTGCCTGGGACAGGGTGAACACCGGGGAGCTGTTTTTT
CAWDRVNTGELFF
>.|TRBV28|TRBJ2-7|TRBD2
TGTGCCAGCAGTGCCCCCGGGACTAGCGGGTACGAGCAGTACTTC
CASSAPGTSGYEQYF
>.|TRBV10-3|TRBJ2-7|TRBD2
TGTGCCATCAGTGAGTCAGCCCTAGCGGGGGCCTACGAGCAGTACTTC
CAISESALAGAYEQYF
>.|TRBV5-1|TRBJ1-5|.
TGCGCCAGCAGCTTGGACAGCTATAGCAATCAGCCCCAGCATTTT
CASSLDSYSNQPQHF
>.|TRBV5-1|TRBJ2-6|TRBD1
TGCGCCAGCAGCTCCGGACAGGGGGGTGGGGCCAACGTCCTGACTTTC
CASSSGQGGGANVLTF
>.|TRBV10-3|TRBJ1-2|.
TGTGCCACAGGACAGCCCGGCGGTGGCTACACCTTC
CATGQPGGGYTF
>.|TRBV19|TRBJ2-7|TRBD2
TGTGCCAGTAGTATTAGTCTAGCGGGAGGGGTCTACGAGCAGTACTTC
CASSISLAGGVYEQYF
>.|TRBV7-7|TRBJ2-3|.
TGTGCTAGCAGCGTCGGGGGTACTAGCCGAAGCACAGATACGCAGTATTTT
CASSVGGTSRSTDTQYF
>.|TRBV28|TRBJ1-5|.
TGTGCCAGCAGTCCCCGAGGCCGCGGGGGGCGATCGGGCAATCAGCCCCAGCATTTT
CASSPRGRGGRSGNQPQHF
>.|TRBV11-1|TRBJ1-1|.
TGTGCCAGCAGCTTCGACAGGTGGAACACTGAAGCTTTCTTT
CASSFDRWNTEAFF
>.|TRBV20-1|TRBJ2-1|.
TGCAGTGCTAGCATCGGTACCGAGCAGTTCTTC
CSASIGTEQFF
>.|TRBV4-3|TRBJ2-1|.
TGCGCCAGCAGCCAGGGGGGAGTAAGGATCTACAATGAGCAGTTCTTC
CASSQGGVRIYNEQFF
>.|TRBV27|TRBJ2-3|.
TGTGCCAGCAGAAGGAGCTCTAGCACAGATACGCAGTATTTT
CASRRSSSTDTQYF
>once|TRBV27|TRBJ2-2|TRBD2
TGTGCCAGCACCCGTAGCGGGACATCGAACACCGGGGAGCTGTTTTTT
CASTRSGTSNTGELFF
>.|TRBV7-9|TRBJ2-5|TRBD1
TGTGCCAGCAGCTTGGGGGACAGGGACCCAGAGACCCAGTACTTC
CASSLGDRDPETQYF
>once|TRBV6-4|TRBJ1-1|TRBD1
TGTGCCAGCAGTGACAGACAGGGTGGTGAAGCTTTCTTT
CASSDRQGGEAFF
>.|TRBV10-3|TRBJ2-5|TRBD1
TGTGCCATCAGTGCGGACAGGGGTTTGGAGACCCAGTACTTC
CAISADRGLETQYF
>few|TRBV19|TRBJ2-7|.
TGTGCCAGTAGTATTGGGCCTGGCGGGGCTACATCCTACGAGCAGTACTTC
CASSIGPGGATSYEQYF
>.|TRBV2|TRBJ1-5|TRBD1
TGTGCCAGCAGCGGGGGGACAGGGTCCGCTCAGCCCCAGCATTTT
CASSGGTGSAQPQHF
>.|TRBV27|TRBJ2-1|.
TGTGCCAGCAGTTTTATCGGGGAGTACAATGAGCAGTTCTTC
CASSFIGEYNEQFF
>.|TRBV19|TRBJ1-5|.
TGTGCCAGTAGAGCAGGAAGAAGCAATCAGCCCCAGCATTTT
CASRAGRSNQPQHF
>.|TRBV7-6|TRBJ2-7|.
TGTGCCAGCAGCTCCATGGGGCAGGGATCCGTGCAGTACTTC
CASSSMGQGSVQYF
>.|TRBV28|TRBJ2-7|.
TGTGCCAGCAGTTCCCTTGGCACCACCTACGAGCAGTACTTC
CASSSLGTTYEQYF
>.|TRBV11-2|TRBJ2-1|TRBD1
TGTGCCAGCAGACAGGACAGGGTTTCCTACAATGAGCAGTTCTTC
CASRQDRVSYNEQFF
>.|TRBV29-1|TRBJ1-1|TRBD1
TGCAGCGTTTCACAGGGGGTGATCACTGAAGCTTTCTTT
CSVSQGVITEAFF
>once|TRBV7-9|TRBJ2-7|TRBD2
TGTGCCAGCAGCAGCCGTAGCGGGACCTACGAGCAGTACTTC
CASSSRSGTYEQYF
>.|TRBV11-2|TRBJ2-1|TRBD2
TGTGCCAGCAGCCCACCCCGGGGGGTTGGTGAGCAGTTCTTC
CASSPPRGVGEQFF
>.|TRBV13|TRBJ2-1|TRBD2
TGTGCCAGCAGCTTTCCTGTGAAGCGGGAGATTGCTGAGCAGTTCTTC
CASSFPVKREIAEQFF
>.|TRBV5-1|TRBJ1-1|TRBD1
TGCGCCAGCAGCGAAGCCGGGACAGGGTGGACTGAAGCTTTCTTT
CASSEAGTGWTEAFF
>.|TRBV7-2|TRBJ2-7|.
TGTGCCAGCAGCTTAGATATCTACGAGCAGTACTTC
CASSLDIYEQYF